This TCR beta chain derives from a study of T-cell memory formation after mild COVID-19. The wider study: Largely, the TCR clusters proved donor specific.

Study-wide results and caveats: Some clones that responded turned up in pre-infection memory, which suggests that cross-reactive memory joined in. Confirmation of SARS-CoV-2 specificity was lacking for second-wave clones peaking day 37.

As concerns this clonotype: Antigen: not known.

Per the germline V gene, CDR1 is MNHNS and CDR2 is SASEGT. Trimming pared 0 bases from V and 1 base from J, leaving 9 bases between. The CDR3 covers 15 residues. One entry per CDR3 protein results from TCRdb running MiXCR on the 5' RACE reads. Of under 550,000 distinct CDR3 sequences in the sample, 15% to 20% were seen once. This receptor was taken from a man aged 18 to 29 who had mild COVID-19 (a few samples of this study predate the infection). Cell type and time point are not known. The rearrangement joins TRBV6-1 to TRBJ1-1; D not certain. Input material: PBMCs or a T cell subset sorted from them (not recorded which). The CDR3 protein is CASSEALEGNTEAFF. The CDR3 DNA is TGTGCCAGCAGTGAAGCGCTGGAGGGGAACACTGAAGCTTTCTTT.